The entry below describes one TCR beta chain. Its specificity is not known. The data originate from a study of beta chain features in type 1 diabetes. Study-level points and caveats: Shortening of TCRB CDR3s, moderate but significant, appeared in all four CD4+ subsets of Type 1 diabetes patients. For patients, the naive, central memory and Treg TCRB repertoires appeared more alike than for healthy donors.

Germline CDR1 reads LNHDA; CDR2 reads SQIVND (reference sequence). J was trimmed by 1 base and V by 7 bases; bases with no gene match: 4. The CDR3 loop spans 14 amino acids. Isolated RNA was reverse transcribed in full, so expressed TCRB transcripts were sequenced. The method was immunoSEQ multiplex PCR; TCRdb's version includes in-frame clones alone and lacks a portion of them. The sample has some 250,000 clones; roughly 10% are singletons. This chain joins TRBV19 and TRBJ2-1, with 7 nucleotides matching TRBD1. The material sequenced was naive CD4+ T cells from blood. This TCR was recovered from a young man with type 1 diabetes. The CDR3 is CASMDRLSYNEQFF. In DNA, the CDR3 is TGTGCCAGTATGGACAGGTTGTCCTACAATGAGCAGTTCTTC.